The rows below give T cell receptor beta chains drawn from one sample of a study of cytomegalovirus exposure and HLA in healthy donors. Clones were read by immunoSEQ multiplex PCR, and TCRdb kept only the in-frame ones, dropping some. The repertoire holds around 180,000 clones, around four fifths seen once, with roughly 1.4% in the top ten. Sequencing was done on a sample of PBMCs. Receptors originate from a woman under 40 in good health and CMV-seropositive. Each CDR3 is given with its conserved first and last residue. The D gene is left open where the match is weak. Size values are once, few and many counts, or a class for expanded clones, and some rows have none.

V gene	J gene	D gene	clone size	CDR3 protein	CDR3 DNA
TRBV10-1	TRBJ1-1	-	few	CASSDKARGNTEAFF	TGCGCCAGCAGTGATAAGGCACGCGGGAACACTGAAGCTTTCTTT
TRBV18	TRBJ1-2	TRBD1	few	CASSPGTATEYGYTF	TGTGCCAGCTCACCAGGGACAGCTACCGAATATGGCTACACCTTC
TRBV5-6	TRBJ2-7	-	-	CASSRGLVGLYEQYF	TGTGCCAGCAGCCGGGGACTCGTAGGTCTCTACGAGCAGTACTTC
TRBV6-5	TRBJ1-4	TRBD1	-	CASSRDRGTNEKLFF	TGTGCCAGCAGTCGGGACAGGGGAACTAATGAAAAACTGTTTTTT
TRBV5-1	TRBJ2-3	-	-	CASSLTGYTDTQYF	TGCGCCAGCAGCTTGACAGGGTACACAGATACGCAGTATTTT
TRBV7-2	TRBJ2-3	TRBD2	-	CASSLRPGLNRDTQYF	TGTGCCAGCAGCTTAAGGCCGGGACTAAATAGAGATACGCAGTATTTT
TRBV11-2	TRBJ2-5	-	-	CASSPVGGREMGETQYF	TGTGCCAGCAGCCCCGTGGGGGGGCGGGAGATGGGAGAGACCCAGTACTTC
TRBV28	TRBJ1-1	TRBD1	few	CASRTGTENTEAFF	TGTGCCAGCAGGACCGGGACAGAGAACACTGAAGCTTTCTTT
TRBV28	TRBJ1-2	TRBD1	-	CASSLNRGHYGYTF	TGTGCCAGCAGTTTGAACAGGGGGCACTATGGCTACACCTTC
TRBV10-2	TRBJ2-1	-	-	CASREGGQADNEQFF	TGCGCCAGCAGAGAGGGGGGACAAGCGGACAATGAGCAGTTCTTC
TRBV19	TRBJ1-3	TRBD1	-	CASSIRGPGSSGNTIYF	TGTGCCAGTAGTATAAGGGGGCCAGGGTCCTCTGGAAACACCATATATTTT
TRBV4-1	TRBJ2-7	-	-	CASSPGDSQYEQYF	TGCGCCAGCAGCCCGGGGGACAGCCAATACGAGCAGTACTTC
TRBV18	TRBJ2-7	TRBD2	-	CASSPRTAGDEQYF	TGTGCCAGCTCACCGCGGACCGCGGGGGACGAGCAGTACTTC
TRBV5-8	TRBJ2-3	-	-	CASSRGTTDTQYF	TGTGCCAGCAGCCGCGGGACCACAGATACGCAGTATTTT
TRBV11-3	TRBJ1-4	TRBD1	-	CASSSGTGDGNEKLFF	TGTGCCAGCAGCTCCGGGACAGGGGACGGTAATGAAAAACTGTTTTTT
TRBV4-1	TRBJ1-5	-	-	CASSQVAPGFESNQPQHF	TGCGCCAGCAGCCAAGTGGCGCCCGGGTTCGAAAGCAATCAGCCCCAGCATTTT
TRBV7-8	TRBJ2-1	TRBD2	-	CASGTSGLNEQFF	TGTGCCAGCGGGACTAGCGGGTTGAATGAGCAGTTCTTC
TRBV5-1	TRBJ2-7	-	-	CASRLDSYEQYF	TGCGCCAGCAGACTCGACTCCTACGAGCAGTACTTC
TRBV5-5	TRBJ2-7	-	once	CASSPYDGLYEQYF	TGTGCCAGCAGCCCCTACGACGGACTCTACGAGCAGTACTTC
TRBV23-1	TRBJ2-7	TRBD2	few	CASSQWGLAGVIHEQYF	TGCGCCAGCAGTCAATGGGGGCTAGCGGGAGTAATCCACGAGCAGTACTTC
TRBV15	TRBJ1-2	-	-	CATSSRRGNSYTF	TGTGCCACCAGCTCACGACGGGGGAATAGCTACACCTTC
TRBV6-1	TRBJ2-7	TRBD1	once	CASSEGTGFYEQYF	TGTGCCAGCAGTGAAGGGACAGGGTTCTACGAGCAGTACTTC
TRBV27	TRBJ1-3	-	-	CASSAGFSGNTIYF	TGTGCCAGCAGCGCGGGCTTCTCTGGAAACACCATATATTTT
TRBV19	TRBJ2-1	-	-	CASSIDGTQDNEQFF	TGTGCCAGTAGTATAGATGGGACACAAGACAATGAGCAGTTCTTC
TRBV28	TRBJ1-1	-	-	CASSFKGGESDTEAFF	TGTGCCAGCAGTTTTAAAGGAGGGGAGTCGGACACTGAAGCTTTCTTT
TRBV28	TRBJ1-1	TRBD1	-	CASSSPRTGYTEAFF	TGTGCCAGCAGCTCCCCCCGGACAGGGTACACTGAAGCTTTCTTT
TRBV30	TRBJ2-2	-	-	CAWSEGTTGELFF	TGTGCCTGGAGCGAGGGAACCACCGGGGAGCTGTTTTTT
TRBV7-7	TRBJ2-2	-	-	CASSLSLNTGELFF	TGTGCCAGCAGCTTGTCACTGAACACCGGGGAGCTGTTTTTT
TRBV27	TRBJ2-7	-	-	CARTIVSYRERSYEQYF	TGTGCCAGGACCATAGTTTCCTACAGAGAACGCTCCTACGAGCAGTACTTC
TRBV5-6	TRBJ2-7	TRBD2	-	CASSDDGTSSFHEQYF	TGTGCCAGCAGCGACGATGGGACTAGCTCATTCCACGAGCAGTACTTC
TRBV30	TRBJ1-1	-	-	CAWSFRVTEAFF	TGTGCCTGGAGTTTCAGGGTTACTGAAGCTTTCTTT
TRBV28	TRBJ2-7	-	-	CASSFPPYEQYF	TGTGCCAGCAGTTTTCCTCCCTACGAGCAGTACTTC
TRBV6-5	TRBJ2-5	-	-	CATRAGQETQYF	TGTGCCACCCGAGCCGGCCAAGAGACCCAGTACTTC
TRBV4-1	TRBJ2-7	-	-	CASSQENFYEQYF	TGCGCCAGCAGCCAAGAAAACTTCTACGAGCAGTACTTC
TRBV5-1	TRBJ2-1	TRBD1	-	CASSQGLQGAHEQFF	TGCGCCAGCAGCCAAGGCCTACAGGGGGCCCATGAGCAGTTCTTC
TRBV2	TRBJ1-2	-	once	CASSARVYGYTF	TGTGCCAGCAGTGCCAGGGTCTATGGCTACACCTTC
TRBV29-1	TRBJ1-2	TRBD1	-	CSVEDGRGRGYTF	TGCAGCGTTGAAGATGGCAGGGGGCGCGGCTACACCTTC